This T cell receptor beta chain stems from a study of identical twins. TCRdb passed the 5' RACE reads through MiXCR, listing each CDR3 protein once. The table lists 500,000 to 600,000 distinct CDR3 sequences, under 25% of them singletons. The same specimen was also included in a second study, on T cells expressing NK-cell markers.

Sequenced material: CD4+ T cells sorted from blood. The TCR comes from a woman aged 18-29 years in good health.

The CDR3 sequence: CATSYERYYNEQFF. For the CDR3, the DNA is TGTGCCACCAGCTACGAGCGGTACTACAATGAGCAGTTCTTC. This sequence joins TRBV15 and TRBJ2-1; the D gene is possibly TRBD2 (5 bases). Germline assignment: CDR1 LNHNV and CDR2 YYDKDF (reference sequence). This CDR3 is built from 14 residues. V was shortened by 5 bases and J by 3 bases, with 11 bases between the two germline ends.